A single sample is the source of the 8 T cell receptor beta chains below, sequenced in a study of T cells in Graves' hyperthyroidism and ophthalmopathy. The TCR beta CDR3 regions underwent amplification using RNA transcripts as the source. The HTBI primer set served for first-round RT-PCR of the TCR CDR3. TCRdb reanalysed the multiplex PCR reads using MiXCR and keeps one entry per CDR3 protein. The sample lists some 600,000 distinct CDR3 sequences; approximately 14% were seen once. Specimen: blood. These receptors came from a woman aged 25 to 39 with Graves' hyperthyroidism that later progressed to Graves' ophthalmopathy.

This clonotype was picked up a small number of times. The chain couples TRBV12-3 or TRBV12-4 to TRBJ2-2; D unclear. The CDR3 covers 13 residues. V lost 2 bases and J lost 8, with 9 bases in between. Here the CDR3 reads CASSLRVEGELFF. The CDR3 coding sequence is TGTGCCAGCAGTTTAAGAGTCGAGGGGGAGCTGTTTTTT.

This rearrangement joins TRBV6-2 or TRBV6-3 to TRBJ2-5; 9 bases are shared with TRBD2. Germline assignment: CDR1 MNHEY and CDR2 SVGEGT. This CDR3 is 16 amino acids long. V was pared by 5 bases and J by 5 bases, with 12 bases of the junction left unmatched. Here the CDR3 DNA reads TGTGCCAGCAGTGGAAGGCGGGAGGGCCAGGGCGAGACCCAGTACTTC. Protein sequence: CASSGRREGQGETQYF.

In its sample, this clonotype was seen many times. The chain has TRBV12-3 or TRBV12-4 and TRBJ2-5; the match to TRBD1 covers 9 bases. The V gene end was trimmed by 4 bases and the J gene end by 5 bases; junction bases not matched to a gene: 11. The CDR3 covers 16 residues. CDR3 DNA: TGTGCCAGCAGTTATTCGACAGGGGGTAGGAGGGAGACCCAGTACTTC. Its protein product is CASSYSTGGRRETQYF.

This clonotype was seen repeatedly, ten times or more. This chain joins TRBV15 and TRBJ2-3, with D possibly being TRBD2 (7 bases). CDR3 size: 15 residues. The V gene's germline CDR1 is LNHNV and CDR2 YYDKDF (reference sequence). The V end was cut by 7 bases, the J end by 2 bases, with 16 bases between. As DNA, the CDR3 is TGTGCCACCACCCTGGGAGGGGGATTCACAGATACGCAGTATTTT. This encodes CATTLGGGFTDTQYF.

The rearrangement links TRBV20-1 to TRBJ1-3; a possible D gene is TRBD1 (6 bases). The length of the CDR3 is 15 residues. Germline-derived CDR1 and CDR2 are DFQATT and SNEGSKA (reference sequence). V lost 3 bases and J lost 4, with 16 bases in between. CDR3 sequence (DNA): TGCAGTGCTAGGGGACAACCGACGCTGGGAAACACCATATATTTT. This translates into CSARGQPTLGNTIYF.

Details on this clonotype: The germline gene is not matched at one end of the junction; a read error may be the cause. The gene calls are TRBV20-1 and TRBJ2-3; the D call may be TRBD1 or TRBD2 (5 bases each). The CDR3 is made up of 13 amino acids. CDR1 DFQATT and CDR2 SNEGSKA come from the germline V gene (reference sequence). The CDR3 nucleotides are TGCAGTGCTTTGGGGGTGGCAACAGATGCGCAGTATTTT. Amino acids: CSALGVATDAQYF.

The rearrangement joins TRBV4-1 to TRBJ2-7; D is unresolved. CDR1 is MGHRA and CDR2 is YSYEKL in the germline V gene. This CDR3 comprises 16 residues. V lost 1 base, J lost 2 bases, and 15 bases lay in between. This chain's CDR3 is CASSQGAAKGTYEQYF. CDR3 nucleotides: TGCGCCAGCAGCCAAGGGGCCGCTAAAGGGACCTACGAGCAGTACTTC.

V is TRBV14 and J is TRBJ2-1; TRBD2 aligns across 9 bases. Germline CDR1 and CDR2: SGHDN and FVKESK. V was pared by 0 bases and J by 2 bases, with 8 bases of the junction left unmatched. CDR3 length: 18 amino acids. In DNA form, the CDR3 reads TGTGCCAGCAGCCAAGATCCCCCCTTAGCGGGAGCCTACAATGAGCAGTTCTTC. Amino acid sequence: CASSQDPPLAGAYNEQFF.